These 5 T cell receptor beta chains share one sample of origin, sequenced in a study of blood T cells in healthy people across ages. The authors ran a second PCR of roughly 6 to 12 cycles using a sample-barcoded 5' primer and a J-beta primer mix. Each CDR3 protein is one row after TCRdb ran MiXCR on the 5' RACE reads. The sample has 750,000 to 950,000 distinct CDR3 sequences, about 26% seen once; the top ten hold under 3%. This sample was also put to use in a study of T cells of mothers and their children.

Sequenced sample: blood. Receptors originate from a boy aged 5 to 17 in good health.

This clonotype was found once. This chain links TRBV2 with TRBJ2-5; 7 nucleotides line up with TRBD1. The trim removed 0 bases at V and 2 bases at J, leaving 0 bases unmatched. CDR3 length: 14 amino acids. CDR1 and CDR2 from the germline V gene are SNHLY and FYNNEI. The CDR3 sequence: CASSEARGQETQYF. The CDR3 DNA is TGTGCCAGCAGTGAAGCCAGGGGGCAAGAGACCCAGTACTTC.

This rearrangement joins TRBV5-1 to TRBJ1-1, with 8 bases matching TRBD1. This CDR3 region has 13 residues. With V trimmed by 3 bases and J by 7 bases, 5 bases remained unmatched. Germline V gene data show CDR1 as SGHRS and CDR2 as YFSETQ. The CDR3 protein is CASSSRGQDEAFF. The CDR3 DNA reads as TGCGCCAGCAGCTCCAGGGGGCAGGATGAAGCTTTCTTT.

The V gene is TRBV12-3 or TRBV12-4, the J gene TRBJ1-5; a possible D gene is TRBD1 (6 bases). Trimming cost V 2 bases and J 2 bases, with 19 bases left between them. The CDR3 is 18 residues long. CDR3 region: CASSLSRGARGGNQPQHF. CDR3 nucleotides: TGTGCCAGCAGTTTATCTCGGGGGGCGAGGGGCGGCAATCAGCCCCAGCATTTT.

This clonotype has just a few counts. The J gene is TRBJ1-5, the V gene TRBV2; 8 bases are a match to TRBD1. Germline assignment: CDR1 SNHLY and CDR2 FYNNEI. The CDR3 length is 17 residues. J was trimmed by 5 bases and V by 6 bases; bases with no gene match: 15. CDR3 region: CASRLGQGSSRDQPQHF. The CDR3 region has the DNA TGTGCCAGCAGACTCGGACAGGGATCCTCGAGGGATCAGCCCCAGCATTTT.

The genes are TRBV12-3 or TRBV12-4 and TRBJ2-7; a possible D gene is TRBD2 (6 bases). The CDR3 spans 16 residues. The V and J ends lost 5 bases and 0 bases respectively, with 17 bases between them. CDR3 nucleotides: TGTGCCAGCAGTCTCCAAGGAGGGATAAGCTCCTACGAGCAGTACTTC. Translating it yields CASSLQGGISSYEQYF.